The clone carrying this T cell receptor beta chain was seen a single time. Sequencing used immunoSEQ multiplex PCR; TCRdb keeps in-frame clones, though not all of them. The data show 2 million to 3 million clones, roughly 93% seen once. The data were taken from a study of shared clonotypes between healthy human individuals. The CDR3 covers 13 residues. After removal of 4 bases from V and 5 bases from J, the junction contained 4 bases not matched to a gene. Germline-derived CDR1 and CDR2 are SGHNT and YYREEE (reference sequence). This rearrangement joins TRBV5-4 to TRBJ2-7; the match to TRBD1 covers 9 bases. Sequencing input: naive CD4+ T cells from PBMCs. Regarding subset: CD45RA+ positively selected. This TCR came from a man aged 18 to 30 in good health. Some clones in this sample may be carry-over from other donors' samples. Here the CDR3 DNA reads TGTGCCAGCAGCCGGGACAGGGTGAACGAGCAGTACTTC. Protein product: CASSRDRVNEQYF. The full variable domain, in which reference TRBV5-4 and TRBJ2-7 provide the parts outside the CDR3, is ETGVTQSPTHLIKTRGQQVTLRCSSQSGHNTVSWYQQALGQGPQFIFQYYREEENGRGNFPPRFSGLQFPNYSSELNVNALELDDSALYLCASSRDRVNEQYFGPGTRLTVT.